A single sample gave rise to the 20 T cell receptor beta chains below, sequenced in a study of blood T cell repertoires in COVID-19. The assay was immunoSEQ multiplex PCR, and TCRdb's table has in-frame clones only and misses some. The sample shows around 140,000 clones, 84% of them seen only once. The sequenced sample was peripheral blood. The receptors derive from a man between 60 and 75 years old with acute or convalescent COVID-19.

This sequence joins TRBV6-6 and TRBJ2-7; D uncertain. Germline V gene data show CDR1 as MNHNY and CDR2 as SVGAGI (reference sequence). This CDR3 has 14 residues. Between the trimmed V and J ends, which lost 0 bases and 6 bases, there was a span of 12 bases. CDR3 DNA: TGTGCCAGCAGTTACTCGAGATTAGAGGCCGAGCAGTACTTC. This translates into CASSYSRLEAEQYF.

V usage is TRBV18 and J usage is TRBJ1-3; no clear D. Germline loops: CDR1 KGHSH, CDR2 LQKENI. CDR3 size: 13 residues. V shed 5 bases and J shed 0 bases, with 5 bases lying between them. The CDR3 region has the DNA TGTGCCAGCTCAGAAGCCTCTGGAAACACCATATATTTT. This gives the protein CASSEASGNTIYF.

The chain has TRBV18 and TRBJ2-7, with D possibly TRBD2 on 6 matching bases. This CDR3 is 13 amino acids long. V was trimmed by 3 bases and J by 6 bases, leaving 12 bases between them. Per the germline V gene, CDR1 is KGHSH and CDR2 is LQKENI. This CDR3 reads CASSPGGVSEQYF. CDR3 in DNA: TGTGCCAGCTCACCCGGAGGGGTATCCGAGCAGTACTTC.

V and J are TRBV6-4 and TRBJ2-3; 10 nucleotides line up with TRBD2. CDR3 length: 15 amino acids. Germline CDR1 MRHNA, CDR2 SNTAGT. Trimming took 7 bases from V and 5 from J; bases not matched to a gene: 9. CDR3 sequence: CASIRLIAGGDTQYF. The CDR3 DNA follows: TGTGCCAGCATTCGACTCATAGCGGGAGGAGATACGCAGTATTTT.

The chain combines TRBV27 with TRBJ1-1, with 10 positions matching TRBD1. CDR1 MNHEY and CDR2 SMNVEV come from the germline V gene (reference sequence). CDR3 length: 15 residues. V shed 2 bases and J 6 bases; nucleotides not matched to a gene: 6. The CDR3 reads CASSLRDRGMAEAFF. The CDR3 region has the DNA TGTGCCAGCAGTTTAAGGGACAGGGGTATGGCTGAAGCTTTCTTT.

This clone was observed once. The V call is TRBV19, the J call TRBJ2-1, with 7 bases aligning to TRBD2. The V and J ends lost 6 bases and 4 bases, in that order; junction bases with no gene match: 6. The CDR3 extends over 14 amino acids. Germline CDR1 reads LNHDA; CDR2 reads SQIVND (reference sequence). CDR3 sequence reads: CASSTSAIYNEQFF. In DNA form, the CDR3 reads TGTGCCAGTAGCACTAGCGCCATTTACAATGAGCAGTTCTTC.

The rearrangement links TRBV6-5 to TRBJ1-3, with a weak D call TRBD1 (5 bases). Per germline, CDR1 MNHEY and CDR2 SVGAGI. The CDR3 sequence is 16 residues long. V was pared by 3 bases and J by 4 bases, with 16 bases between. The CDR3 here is CASSYSGAASGNTIYF. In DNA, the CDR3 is TGTGCCAGCAGTTATTCTGGGGCCGCCTCGGGAAACACCATATATTTT.

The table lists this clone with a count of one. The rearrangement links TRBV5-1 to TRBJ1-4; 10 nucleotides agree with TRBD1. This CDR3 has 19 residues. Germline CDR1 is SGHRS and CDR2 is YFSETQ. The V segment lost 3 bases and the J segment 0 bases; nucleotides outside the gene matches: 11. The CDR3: CASSSTGGARASTNEKLFF. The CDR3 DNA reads TGCGCCAGCAGCTCGACAGGGGGCGCTCGGGCTTCAACTAATGAAAAACTGTTTTTT.

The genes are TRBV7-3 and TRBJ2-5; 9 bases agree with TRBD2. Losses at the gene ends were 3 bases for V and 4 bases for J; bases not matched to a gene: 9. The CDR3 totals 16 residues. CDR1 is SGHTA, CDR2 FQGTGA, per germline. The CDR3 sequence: CASSLGLASQGETQYF. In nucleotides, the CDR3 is TGTGCCAGCAGCTTGGGACTAGCATCCCAGGGAGAGACCCAGTACTTC.

CDR3: CASSLEQGPMNTEAFF. The CDR3 nucleotides are TGCGCCAGCAGCTTGGAACAGGGGCCGATGAACACTGAAGCTTTCTTT. J is TRBJ1-1 and V is TRBV5-1; 7 positions agree with TRBD1. V lost 0 bases to trimming and J lost 0 bases; unmatched junction nucleotides: 5. This CDR3 is built from 16 residues. Germline lookup yields CDR1 SGHRS and CDR2 YFSETQ. Together with reference TRBV5-1 and TRBJ1-1, the CDR3 gives the full variable domain: KAGVTQTPRYLIKTRGQQVTLSCSPISGHRSVSWYQQTPGQGLQFLFEYFSETQRNKGNFPGRFSGRQFSNSRSEMNVSTLELGDSALYLCASSLEQGPMNTEAFFGQGTRLTVV.

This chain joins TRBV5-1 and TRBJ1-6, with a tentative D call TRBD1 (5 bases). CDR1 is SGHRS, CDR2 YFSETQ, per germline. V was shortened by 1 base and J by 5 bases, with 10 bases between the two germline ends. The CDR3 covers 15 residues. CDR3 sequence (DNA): TGCGCCAGCAGCTTGAGCACGACAGATAATTCACCCCTCCACTTT. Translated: CASSLSTTDNSPLHF.

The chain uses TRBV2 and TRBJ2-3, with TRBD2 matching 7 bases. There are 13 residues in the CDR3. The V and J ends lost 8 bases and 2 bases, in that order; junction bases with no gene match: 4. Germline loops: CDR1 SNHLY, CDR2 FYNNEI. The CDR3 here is CASVGGTTDTQYF. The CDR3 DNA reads TGTGCCAGCGTCGGGGGGACCACAGATACGCAGTATTTT. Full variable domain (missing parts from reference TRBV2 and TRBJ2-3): EPEVTQTPSHQVTQMGQEVILRCVPISNHLYFYWYRQILGQKVEFLVSFYNNEISEKSEIFDDQFSVERPDGSNFTLKIRSTKLEDSAMYFCASVGGTTDTQYFGPGTRLTVL.

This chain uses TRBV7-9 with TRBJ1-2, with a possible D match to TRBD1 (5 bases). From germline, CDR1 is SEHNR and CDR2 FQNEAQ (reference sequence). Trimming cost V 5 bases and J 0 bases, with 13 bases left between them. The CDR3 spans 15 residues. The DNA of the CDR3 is TGTGCCAGCAGCATCCGACAGCAACCTAACTATGGCTACACCTTC. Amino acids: CASSIRQQPNYGYTF.

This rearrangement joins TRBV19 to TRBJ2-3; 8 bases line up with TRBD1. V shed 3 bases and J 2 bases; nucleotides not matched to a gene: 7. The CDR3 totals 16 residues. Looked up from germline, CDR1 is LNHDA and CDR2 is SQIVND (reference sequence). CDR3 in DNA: TGTGCCAGTAGTATTATACCGGGACAGGCCACAGATACGCAGTATTTT. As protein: CASSIIPGQATDTQYF.

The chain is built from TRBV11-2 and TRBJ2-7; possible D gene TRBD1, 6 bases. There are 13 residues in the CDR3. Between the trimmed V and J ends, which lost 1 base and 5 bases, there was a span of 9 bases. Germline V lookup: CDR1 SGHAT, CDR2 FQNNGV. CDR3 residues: CASSLVGAHEQYF. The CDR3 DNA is TGTGCCAGCAGCTTAGTGGGGGCTCACGAGCAGTACTTC.

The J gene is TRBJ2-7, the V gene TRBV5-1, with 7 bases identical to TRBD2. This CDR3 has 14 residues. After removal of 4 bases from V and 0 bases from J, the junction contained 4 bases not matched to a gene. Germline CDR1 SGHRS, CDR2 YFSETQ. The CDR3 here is CASSRLADSYEQYF. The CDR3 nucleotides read TGCGCCAGCAGCCGGCTAGCGGACTCCTACGAGCAGTACTTC.

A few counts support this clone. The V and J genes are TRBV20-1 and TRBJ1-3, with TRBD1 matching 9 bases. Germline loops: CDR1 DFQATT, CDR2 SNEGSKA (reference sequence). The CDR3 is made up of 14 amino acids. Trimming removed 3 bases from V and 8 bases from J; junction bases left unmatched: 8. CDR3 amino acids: CSASRTGGPDTIYF. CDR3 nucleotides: TGCAGTGCTAGTCGTACAGGGGGCCCGGACACCATATATTTT.

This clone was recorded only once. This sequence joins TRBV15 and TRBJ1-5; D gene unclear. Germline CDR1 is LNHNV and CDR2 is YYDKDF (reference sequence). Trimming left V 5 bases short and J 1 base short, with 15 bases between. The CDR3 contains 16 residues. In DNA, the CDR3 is TGTGCCACCAGCCCTCAGAGACATATCAGCAATCAGCCCCAGCATTTT. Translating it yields CATSPQRHISNQPQHF.

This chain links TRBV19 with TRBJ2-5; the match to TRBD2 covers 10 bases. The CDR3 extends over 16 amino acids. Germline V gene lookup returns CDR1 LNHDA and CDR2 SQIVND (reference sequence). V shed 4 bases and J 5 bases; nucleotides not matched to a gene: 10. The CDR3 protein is CASSNIPSGSGETQYF. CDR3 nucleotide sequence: TGTGCCAGTAGTAACATACCTAGCGGGAGTGGGGAGACCCAGTACTTC.

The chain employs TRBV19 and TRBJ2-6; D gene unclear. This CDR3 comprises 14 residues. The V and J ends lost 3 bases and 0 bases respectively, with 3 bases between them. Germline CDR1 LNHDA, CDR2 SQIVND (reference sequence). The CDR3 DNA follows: TGTGCCAGTAGTATGAGCTCTGGGGCCAACGTCCTGACTTTC. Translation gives CASSMSSGANVLTF.